Each of the 25 T cell receptor beta chains below was sequenced from the same sample in a study of blood T cell repertoires in COVID-19. Measured with immunoSEQ multiplex PCR; TCRdb has only the in-frame clones, and not every one. The sample gives around 50,000 clones, 86% of which show up once; around 23% is in the top ten. Sequenced sample: peripheral blood. The receptors here all came from a woman of 80 years or more with acute or convalescent COVID-19.

This chain uses TRBV2 with TRBJ1-2; D is possibly TRBD1 (6 bases). The CDR3 sequence is 15 residues long. With 2 bases removed from V and 4 bases from J, the gap between germline ends came to 14 bases. Germline values: CDR1 SNHLY, CDR2 FYNNEI. The CDR3 region has the DNA TGTGCCAGCAGTGAAACCCAGGGGAGTTTCTATGGCTACACCTTC. It translates to CASSETQGSFYGYTF.

This clone ranks as medium-sized. The chain uses TRBV6-2 or TRBV6-3 and TRBJ2-1; 9 nucleotides match TRBD2. The germline gives CDR1 MNHEY, CDR2 SVGEGT. V dropped 6 bases and J dropped 4; count of bases not matched to a gene: 7. The CDR3 totals 15 residues. The CDR3 region is CASSRSGSLYNEQFF. CDR3 nucleotides: TGTGCCAGCAGCCGTAGCGGGAGTCTTTACAATGAGCAGTTCTTC.

The V gene is TRBV28, the J gene TRBJ1-1; TRBD1 is a possible D gene (5 bases). Deletions cut 6 bases from V and 7 bases from J, with 12 bases between. Germline V gene data show CDR1 as MDHEN and CDR2 as SYDVKM. CDR3 length equals 12 residues. Here the CDR3 DNA reads TGTGCCAGCAGCCCCAGGGTTGGTGAAGCTTTCTTT. The encoded protein is CASSPRVGEAFF.

The chain is built from TRBV7-6 and TRBJ1-4, with 9 positions matching TRBD1. CDR1 SGHVS and CDR2 FNYEAQ come from the germline V gene. The CDR3 runs 15 residues. J gave up 7 bases and V 5 bases, and 8 bases lay outside the gene matches. The CDR3 sequence is CASSATGGRSEKLFF. The CDR3 nucleotides are TGTGCCAGCAGCGCCACAGGGGGCAGGAGTGAAAAACTGTTTTTT.

The chain couples TRBV2 to TRBJ1-2; TRBD1 agrees at 7 bases. CDR1 and CDR2 (germline): SNHLY, FYNNEI. Unmatched junction bases numbered 9, after V lost 7 bases and J lost 7 bases. The CDR3 covers 13 residues. The CDR3 DNA sequence: TGTGCCAGCACTAGGACAGGAGACGGTGGCTACACCTTC. It codes for CASTRTGDGGYTF.

The chain couples TRBV1 to TRBJ2-2; the table's D call TRBD2 went unverified against the DNA. TRBV1 is labeled a pseudogene. The CDR3 consists of 16 residues. The CDR3: CTSSEARTSNTGELFF. Written as DNA, the CDR3 is TGCACCAGCAGCGAAGCAAGGACTTCGAACACCGGGGAGCTGTTTTTT.

The chain is built from TRBV28 and TRBJ2-5, with TRBD1 matching over 7 bases. Germline CDR1 MDHEN, CDR2 SYDVKM. The CDR3 runs to 15 residues. V lost 4 bases and J lost 2; bases outside the gene matches: 7. The CDR3 region has the DNA TGTGCCAGCAGTTGGGGCAGGGGGAATCAAGAGACCCAGTACTTC. Its protein is CASSWGRGNQETQYF.

This clone was detected only a few times. The CDR3 loop is CASSQNPSISGNTIYF. Here the CDR3 DNA reads TGTGCCAGCAGCCAGAACCCTTCTATCTCTGGAAACACCATATATTTT. V and J are TRBV3-1 (or the pseudogene TRBV3-2) and TRBJ1-3; no firm D call. Germline V gene lookup returns CDR1 LGHDT and CDR2 YNNKEL (reference sequence). The CDR3 totals 16 residues. V lost 3 bases, J lost 0 bases, and 12 bases lay in between.

The chain recombines TRBV5-6 with TRBJ2-2; D might be TRBD1 (6 bases). The CDR3 is 15 residues long. The V and J ends lost 5 bases and 6 bases respectively, with 17 bases between them. The germline gives CDR1 SGHDT, CDR2 YYEEEE. The CDR3 reads CASRNAGGAAGELFF. In DNA, the CDR3 is TGTGCCAGCAGGAACGCTGGGGGCGCGGCCGGGGAGCTGTTTTTT.

The chain couples TRBV30 to TRBJ2-2, with D perhaps TRBD2 (5 bases). Between the trimmed V and J ends, which lost 5 bases and 9 bases, there was a span of 16 bases. CDR1 and CDR2 from the germline V gene are GTSNPN and SVGIG (reference sequence). The CDR3 sequence is 13 residues long. The CDR3 is CAWGRAAHRELFF. CDR3 DNA sequence: TGTGCCTGGGGGCGGGCCGCTCACCGGGAGCTGTTTTTT.

This clone appeared once. The chain is built from TRBV11-2 and TRBJ2-7, with unresolved D. Trimming took off 1 base at V and 6 bases at J, with 13 bases between the two ends. The length of the CDR3 is 14 residues. The germline V gene has CDR1 SGHAT and CDR2 FQNNGV. In nucleotides, the CDR3 is TGTGCCAGCAGCTTAGTCGATTTAGATACCGAGCAGTACTTC. It encodes CASSLVDLDTEQYF.

This chain connects TRBV12-3 or TRBV12-4 to TRBJ1-2; D unresolved. V lost 1 base and J lost 2, with 5 bases in between. This CDR3 region has 13 residues. The CDR3 region has the DNA TGTGCCAGCAGTTTAGGCCGGAACTATGGCTACACCTTC. This encodes CASSLGRNYGYTF.

Only a few counts were recorded for this clone. V is TRBV6-5 and J is TRBJ2-2; 14 positions match TRBD2. This CDR3 contains 15 residues. CDR1 is MNHEY and CDR2 is SVGAGI in the germline V gene. J lost 7 bases, V lost 6 bases, and 4 bases had no gene match. The CDR3 DNA sequence: TGTGCCAGCAGCCGGACTAGCGGGGGGCTCGGGGAGCTGTTTTTT. Its protein is CASSRTSGGLGELFF.

J is TRBJ1-6 and V is TRBV3-1 (or the pseudogene TRBV3-2), with D maybe TRBD1 (6 bases). Germline values: CDR1 LGHDT, CDR2 YNNKEL (reference sequence). The CDR3 contains 16 residues. V was clipped by 1 base and J by 4 bases, with 11 bases between them. CDR3 residues: CASSQGQAVYNSPLHF. The CDR3, as DNA: TGTGCCAGCAGCCAAGGACAGGCTGTTTATAATTCACCCCTCCACTTT.

This chain joins TRBV6-5 and TRBJ1-1; the D gene is possibly TRBD1 (5 bases). The germline CDR1 and CDR2 sequences are MNHEY and SVGAGI. The CDR3 covers 11 residues. V dropped 10 bases and J dropped 8 bases, with 14 bases sitting between them. The CDR3 region is CAIRKAGEAFF. CDR3 coding DNA: TGTGCCATCAGAAAGGCAGGGGAAGCTTTCTTT.

The gene calls are TRBV5-4 and TRBJ2-3, with TRBD2 matching 12 bases. V dropped 0 bases and J dropped 1; count of bases not matched to a gene: 3. CDR3 length: 17 residues. The germline CDR1 and CDR2 sequences are SGHNT and YYREEE (reference sequence). The CDR3, as DNA: TGTGCCAGCAGCTTGGTTTCTAGCGGGAGGGGCACAGATACGCAGTATTTT. Residues: CASSLVSSGRGTDTQYF.

The V gene is TRBV28, the J gene TRBJ1-1, with 10 nucleotides matching TRBD1. This CDR3 is 14 amino acids long. Germline V gene data show CDR1 as MDHEN and CDR2 as SYDVKM. With 6 bases clipped from V and 5 bases from J, the junction kept 6 bases outside the gene matches. This chain's CDR3 is CASSRQGARTEAFF. The CDR3 nucleotides are TGTGCCAGCAGCCGACAGGGGGCGAGGACTGAAGCTTTCTTT.

The rearrangement uses TRBV5-4 and TRBJ2-5, with TRBD2 matching 16 bases. Trimming took 3 bases from V and 5 from J; bases not matched to a gene: 16. Germline V gene data show CDR1 as SGHNT and CDR2 as YYREEE (reference sequence). The CDR3 is made up of 20 amino acids. CDR3 amino acids: CASSSLRVGTSGGAGETQYF. The CDR3 region has the DNA TGTGCCAGCAGCTCCCTCCGAGTCGGGACTAGCGGGGGGGCTGGGGAGACCCAGTACTTC.

The chain is built from TRBV3-1 (or the pseudogene TRBV3-2) and TRBJ2-7, with D perhaps TRBD1 (6 bases). Trimming took 3 bases from V and 9 from J, leaving 12 bases between them. The CDR3 loop spans 12 amino acids. CDR1 LGHDT and CDR2 YNNKEL come from the germline V gene (reference sequence). The CDR3 here is CASSQGTGWQYF. The CDR3, as DNA: TGTGCCAGCAGCCAGGGTACAGGGTGGCAGTACTTC.

The chain links TRBV7-2 to TRBJ2-3; D perhaps matches TRBD1 (5 bases). This CDR3 has 14 amino acids. CDR1 and CDR2 from the germline V gene are SGHTA and FQGNSA. V dropped 1 base and J dropped 3 bases, with 8 bases sitting between them. The CDR3 sequence is CASSLGGLTDTQYF. The CDR3 nucleotides read TGTGCCAGCAGCTTAGGGGGCTTAACAGATACGCAGTATTTT. Supplemented by reference TRBV7-2 and TRBJ2-3, the full variable domain reads GAGVSQSPSNKVTEKGKDVELRCDPISGHTALYWYRQSLGQGLEFLIYFQGNSAPDKSGLPSDRFSAERTGGSVSTLTIQRTQQEDSAVYLCASSLGGLTDTQYFGPGTRLTVL.

The chain uses TRBV5-1 and TRBJ2-5; TRBD2 matches at 14 bases. The CDR3 runs to 17 residues. V lost 4 bases to trimming and J lost 0 bases; unmatched junction nucleotides: 5. The germline V gene encodes CDR1 SGHRS and CDR2 YFSETQ. The CDR3 region has the DNA TGCGCCAGCAGCATCGGACTAGCGGGGGGAAACCAAGAGACCCAGTACTTC. Protein sequence: CASSIGLAGGNQETQYF.

The chain recombines TRBV4-2 with TRBJ2-7; maybe TRBD2 (6 bases). Germline CDR1 reads LGHNA; CDR2 reads YNFKEQ. This CDR3 has 16 amino acids. V was shortened by 4 bases and J by 4 bases, with 20 bases between the two germline ends. The CDR3 here is CASSPLARSRAYEQYF. Here the CDR3 DNA reads TGTGCCAGCAGCCCACTAGCCAGGTCGAGAGCGTACGAGCAGTACTTC.

The V gene is TRBV5-4, the J gene TRBJ1-6; 7 nucleotides match TRBD1. The V gene's germline CDR1 is SGHNT and CDR2 YYREEE (reference sequence). The ends lost 4 bases at V and 6 bases at J; junction bases unmatched: 13. This CDR3 spans 17 amino acids. The CDR3 DNA reads TGTGCCAGCAGCGTACTCCGGGACAGCGATACTAATTCACCCCTCCACTTT. It codes for CASSVLRDSDTNSPLHF.

The rearrangement uses TRBV3-1 (or the pseudogene TRBV3-2) and TRBJ1-1, with D possibly matching TRBD1 (6 bases). Germline lookup yields CDR1 LGHDT and CDR2 YNNKEL (reference sequence). This CDR3 is built from 13 residues. V was pared by 3 bases and J by 6 bases, with 11 bases between. CDR3 sequence reads: CASSQGAVSEAFF. The CDR3, as DNA: TGTGCCAGCAGCCAGGGGGCGGTTTCTGAAGCTTTCTTT.

J is TRBJ2-3 and V is TRBV5-4; D not resolved. Trimming pared 4 bases from V and 0 bases from J, leaving 3 bases between. The CDR3 has 12 residues. CDR1 and CDR2 (germline): SGHNT, YYREEE (reference sequence). CDR3 protein: CASSTSTDTQYF. The CDR3, as DNA: TGTGCCAGCAGCACTAGCACAGATACGCAGTATTTT. Full variable domain (rest looked up from reference TRBV5-4 and TRBJ2-3): ETGVTQSPTHLIKTRGQQVTLRCSSQSGHNTVSWYQQALGQGPQFIFQYYREEENGRGNFPPRFSGLQFPNYSSELNVNALELDDSALYLCASSTSTDTQYFGPGTRLTVL.